This T cell receptor (beta chain) comes out of a study of T cell repertoires in cytomegalovirus infection. TCRdb reprocessed the reads with MiXCR, giving one entry per CDR3 protein. The sample consists of roughly 230,000 distinct CDR3 sequences, about 17% of them appearing once. This clonotype has at least ten counts. This CDR3 has 12 residues. Germline V gives CDR1 SEHNR, CDR2 FQNEAQ (reference sequence). V dropped 4 bases and J dropped 5 bases, with 9 bases sitting between them. The chain carries TRBV7-9 and TRBJ2-7; possibly TRBD2 for D (5 bases). Sample: CD8+ T cells from PBMCs. The TCR comes from a human donor in good health (CMV status not recorded). Some clones in this sample may be carry-over from other donors' samples. The CDR3 spells CASSSVGDEQYF. Written as DNA, the CDR3 is TGTGCCAGCAGCTCGGTCGGGGACGAGCAGTACTTC.